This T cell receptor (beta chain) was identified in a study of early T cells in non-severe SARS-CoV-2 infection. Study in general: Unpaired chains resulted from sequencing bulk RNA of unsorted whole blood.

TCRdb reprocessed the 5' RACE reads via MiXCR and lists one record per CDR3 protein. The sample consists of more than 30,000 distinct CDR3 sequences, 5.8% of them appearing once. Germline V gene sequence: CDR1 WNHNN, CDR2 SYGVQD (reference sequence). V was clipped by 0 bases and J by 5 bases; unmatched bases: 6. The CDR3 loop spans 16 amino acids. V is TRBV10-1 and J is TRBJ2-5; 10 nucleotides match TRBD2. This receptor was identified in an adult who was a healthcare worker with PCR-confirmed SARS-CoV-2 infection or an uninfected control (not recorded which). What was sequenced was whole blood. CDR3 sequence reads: CASSESASGSWETQYF. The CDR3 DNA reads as TGCGCCAGCAGTGAGTCCGCTAGCGGGAGTTGGGAGACCCAGTACTTC.